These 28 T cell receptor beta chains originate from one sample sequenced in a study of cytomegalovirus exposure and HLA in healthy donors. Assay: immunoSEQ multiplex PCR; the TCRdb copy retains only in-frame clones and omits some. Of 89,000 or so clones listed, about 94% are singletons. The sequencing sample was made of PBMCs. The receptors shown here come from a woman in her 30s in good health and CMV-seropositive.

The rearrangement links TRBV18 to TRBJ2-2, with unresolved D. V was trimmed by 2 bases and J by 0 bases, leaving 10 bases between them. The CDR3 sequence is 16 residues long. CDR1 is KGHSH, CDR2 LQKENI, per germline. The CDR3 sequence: CASSPFADANTGELFF. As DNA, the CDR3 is TGTGCCAGCTCACCATTTGCGGATGCGAACACCGGGGAGCTGTTTTTT.

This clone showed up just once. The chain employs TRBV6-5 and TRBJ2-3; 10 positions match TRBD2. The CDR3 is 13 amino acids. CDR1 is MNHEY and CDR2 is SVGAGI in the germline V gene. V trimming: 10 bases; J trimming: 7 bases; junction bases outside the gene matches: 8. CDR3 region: CATLSGRSNTQYF. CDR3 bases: TGTGCCACGCTTAGCGGGAGGTCGAATACGCAGTATTTT.

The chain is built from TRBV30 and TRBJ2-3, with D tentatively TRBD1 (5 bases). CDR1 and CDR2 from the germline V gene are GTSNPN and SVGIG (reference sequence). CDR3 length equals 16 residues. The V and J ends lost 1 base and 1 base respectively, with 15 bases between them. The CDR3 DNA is TGTGCCTGGAGTGACCGACTGAAAGGGGGCACAGATACGCAGTATTTT. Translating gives CAWSDRLKGGTDTQYF.

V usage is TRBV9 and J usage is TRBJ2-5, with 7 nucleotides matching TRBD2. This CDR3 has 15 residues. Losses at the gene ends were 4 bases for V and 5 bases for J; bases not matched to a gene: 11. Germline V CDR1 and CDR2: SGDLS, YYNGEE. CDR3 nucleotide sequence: TGTGCCAGCAGCTTTAGGGGAGGGCCTGGGGAGACCCAGTACTTC. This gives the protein CASSFRGGPGETQYF.

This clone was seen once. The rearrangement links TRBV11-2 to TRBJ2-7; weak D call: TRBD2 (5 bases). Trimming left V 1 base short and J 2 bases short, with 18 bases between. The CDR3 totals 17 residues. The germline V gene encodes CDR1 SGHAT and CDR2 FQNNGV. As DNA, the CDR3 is TGTGCCAGCAGCTTAGGAGGTCTCCGGGATTCCACCTACGAGCAGTACTTC. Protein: CASSLGGLRDSTYEQYF.

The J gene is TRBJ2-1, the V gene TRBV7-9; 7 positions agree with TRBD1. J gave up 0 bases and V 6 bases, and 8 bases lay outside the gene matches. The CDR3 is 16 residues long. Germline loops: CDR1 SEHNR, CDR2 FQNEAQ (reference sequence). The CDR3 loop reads CASRPTGAYSYNEQFF. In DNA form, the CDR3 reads TGTGCCAGCAGGCCTACAGGGGCCTACTCCTACAATGAGCAGTTCTTC.

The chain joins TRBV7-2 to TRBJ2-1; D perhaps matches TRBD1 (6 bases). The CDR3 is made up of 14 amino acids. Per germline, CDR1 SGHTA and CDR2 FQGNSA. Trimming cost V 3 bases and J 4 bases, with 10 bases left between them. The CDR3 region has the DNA TGTGCCAGCAGCTTTCTCGGGACATACAATGAGCAGTTCTTC. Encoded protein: CASSFLGTYNEQFF.

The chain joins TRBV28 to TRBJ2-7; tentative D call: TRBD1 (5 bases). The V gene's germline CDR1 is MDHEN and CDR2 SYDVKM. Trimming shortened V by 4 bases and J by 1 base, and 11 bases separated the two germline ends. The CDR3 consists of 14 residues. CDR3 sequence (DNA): TGTGCCAGCAGTTATTCCCAGGGATCCTACGAGCAGTACTTC. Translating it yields CASSYSQGSYEQYF. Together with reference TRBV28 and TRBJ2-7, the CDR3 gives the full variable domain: DVKVTQSSRYLVKRTGEKVFLECVQDMDHENMFWYRQDPGLGLRLIYFSYDVKMKEKGDIPEGYSVSREKKERFSLILESASTNQTSMYLCASSYSQGSYEQYFGPGTRLTVT.

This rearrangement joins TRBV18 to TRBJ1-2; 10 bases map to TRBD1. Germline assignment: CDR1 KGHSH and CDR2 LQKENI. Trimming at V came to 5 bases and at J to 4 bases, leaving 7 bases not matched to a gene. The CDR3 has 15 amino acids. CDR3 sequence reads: CASSTPWDRGYGYTF. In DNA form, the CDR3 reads TGTGCCAGCTCAACCCCCTGGGACAGGGGCTATGGCTACACCTTC.

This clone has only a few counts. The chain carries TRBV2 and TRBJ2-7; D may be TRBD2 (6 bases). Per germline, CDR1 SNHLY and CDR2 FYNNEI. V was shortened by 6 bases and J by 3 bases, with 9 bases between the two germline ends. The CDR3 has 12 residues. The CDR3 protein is CASRETSYEQYF. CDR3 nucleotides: TGTGCCAGCAGGGAGACTAGCTACGAGCAGTACTTC. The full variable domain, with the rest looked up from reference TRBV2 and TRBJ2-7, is EPEVTQTPSHQVTQMGQEVILRCVPISNHLYFYWYRQILGQKVEFLVSFYNNEISEKSEIFDDQFSVERPDGSNFTLKIRSTKLEDSAMYFCASRETSYEQYFGPGTRLTVT.

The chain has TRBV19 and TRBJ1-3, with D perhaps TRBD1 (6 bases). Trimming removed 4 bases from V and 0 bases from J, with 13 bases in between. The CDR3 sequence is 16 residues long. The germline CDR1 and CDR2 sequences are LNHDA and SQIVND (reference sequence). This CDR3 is CASSRTGFFSGNTIYF. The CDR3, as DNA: TGTGCCAGTAGTAGAACAGGGTTCTTCTCTGGAAACACCATATATTTT.

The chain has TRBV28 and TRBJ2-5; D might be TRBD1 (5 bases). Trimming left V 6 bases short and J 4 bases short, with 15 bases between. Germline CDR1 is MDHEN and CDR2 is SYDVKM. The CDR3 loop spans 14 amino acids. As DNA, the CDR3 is TGTGCCAGCAGACCTTTAGGACAAAGAGAGACCCAGTACTTC. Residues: CASRPLGQRETQYF.

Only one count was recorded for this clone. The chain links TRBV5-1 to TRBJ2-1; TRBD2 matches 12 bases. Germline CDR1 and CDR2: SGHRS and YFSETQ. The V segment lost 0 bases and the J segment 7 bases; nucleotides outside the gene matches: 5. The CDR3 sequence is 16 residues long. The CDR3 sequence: CASSLEVLAGGNEQFF. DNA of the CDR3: TGCGCCAGCAGCTTGGAGGTACTAGCGGGAGGTAATGAGCAGTTCTTC. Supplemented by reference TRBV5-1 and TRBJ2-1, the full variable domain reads KAGVTQTPRYLIKTRGQQVTLSCSPISGHRSVSWYQQTPGQGLQFLFEYFSETQRNKGNFPGRFSGRQFSNSRSEMNVSTLELGDSALYLCASSLEVLAGGNEQFFGPGTRLTVL.

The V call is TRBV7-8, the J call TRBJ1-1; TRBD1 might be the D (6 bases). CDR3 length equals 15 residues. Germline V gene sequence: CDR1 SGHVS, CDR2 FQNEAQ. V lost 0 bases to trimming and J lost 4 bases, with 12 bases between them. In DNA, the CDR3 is TGTGCCAGCAGCTTAGCGTCGGGGGGGCCCACTGAAGCTTTCTTT. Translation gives CASSLASGGPTEAFF.

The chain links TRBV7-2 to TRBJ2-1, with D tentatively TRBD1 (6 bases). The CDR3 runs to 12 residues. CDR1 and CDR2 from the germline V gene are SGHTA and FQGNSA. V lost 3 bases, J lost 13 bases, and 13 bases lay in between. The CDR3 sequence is CASSFIQGYQFF. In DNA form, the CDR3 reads TGTGCCAGCAGCTTCATCCAGGGGTATCAGTTCTTC.

CDR3 loop: CASSKVRQGRTDTQYF. The CDR3 region has the DNA TGTGCCAGTAGTAAAGTTCGACAGGGACGGACAGATACGCAGTATTTT. The rearrangement uses TRBV19 and TRBJ2-3; TRBD1 matches 7 bases. This CDR3 spans 16 amino acids. Per the germline V gene, CDR1 is LNHDA and CDR2 is SQIVND (reference sequence). With 4 bases clipped from V and 3 bases from J, the junction kept 10 bases outside the gene matches.

CDR3 DNA sequence: TGCAGCGTTGAGAAGGACAGGGGGCGCAATGAGCAGTTCTTC. Translating gives CSVEKDRGRNEQFF. The chain is built from TRBV29-1 and TRBJ2-1; 11 nucleotides line up with TRBD1. CDR1 SQVTM and CDR2 ANQGSEA come from the germline V gene. The CDR3 spans 14 residues. V was clipped by 3 bases and J by 6 bases; unmatched bases: 4.

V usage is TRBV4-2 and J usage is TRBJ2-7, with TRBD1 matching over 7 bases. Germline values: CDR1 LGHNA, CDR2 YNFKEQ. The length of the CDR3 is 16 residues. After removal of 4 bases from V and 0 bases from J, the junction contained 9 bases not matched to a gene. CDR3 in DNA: TGTGCCAGCAGCCGCGGACAGGCTCCCTTCTCCTACGAGCAGTACTTC. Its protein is CASSRGQAPFSYEQYF.

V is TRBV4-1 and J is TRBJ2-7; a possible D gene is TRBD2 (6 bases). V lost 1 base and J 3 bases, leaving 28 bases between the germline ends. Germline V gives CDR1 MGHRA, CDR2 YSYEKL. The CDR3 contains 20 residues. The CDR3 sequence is CASSQVGYDGLSANIYEQYF. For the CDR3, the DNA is TGCGCCAGCAGCCAAGTGGGGTACGATGGACTATCCGCAAACATCTACGAGCAGTACTTC.

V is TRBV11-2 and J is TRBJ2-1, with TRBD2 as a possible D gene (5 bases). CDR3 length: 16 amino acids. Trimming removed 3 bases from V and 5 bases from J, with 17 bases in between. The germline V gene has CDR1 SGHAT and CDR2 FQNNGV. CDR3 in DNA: TGTGCCAGCAGCTTCCCGACGGGCCGAGGGCACAATGAGCAGTTCTTC. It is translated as CASSFPTGRGHNEQFF. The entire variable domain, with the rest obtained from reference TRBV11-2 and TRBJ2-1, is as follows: EAGVAQSPRYKIIEKRQSVAFWCNPISGHATLYWYQQILGQGPKLLIQFQNNGVVDDSQLPKDRFSAERLKGVDSTLKIQPAKLEDSAVYLCASSFPTGRGHNEQFFGPGTRLTVL.

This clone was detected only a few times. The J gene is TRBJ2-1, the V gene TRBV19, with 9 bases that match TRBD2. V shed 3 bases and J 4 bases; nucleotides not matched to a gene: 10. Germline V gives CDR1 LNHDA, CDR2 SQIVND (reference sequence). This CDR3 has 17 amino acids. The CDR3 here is CASSILGWTSAYNEQFF. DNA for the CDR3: TGTGCCAGTAGTATCCTCGGGTGGACTAGCGCTTACAATGAGCAGTTCTTC.

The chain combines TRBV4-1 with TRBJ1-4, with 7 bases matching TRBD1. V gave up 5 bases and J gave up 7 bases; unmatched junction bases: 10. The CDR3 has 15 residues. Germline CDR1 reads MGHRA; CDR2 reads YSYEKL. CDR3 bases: TGCGCCAGCAGCTTAGGTTACAGGGGATTTGAAAAACTGTTTTTT. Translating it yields CASSLGYRGFEKLFF.

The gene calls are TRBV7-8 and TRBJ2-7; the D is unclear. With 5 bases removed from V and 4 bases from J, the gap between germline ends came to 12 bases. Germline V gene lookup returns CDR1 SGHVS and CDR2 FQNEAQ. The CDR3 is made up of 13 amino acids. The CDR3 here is CASSRGQRYEQYF. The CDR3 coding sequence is TGTGCCAGCAGCCGAGGCCAGAGATACGAGCAGTACTTC.

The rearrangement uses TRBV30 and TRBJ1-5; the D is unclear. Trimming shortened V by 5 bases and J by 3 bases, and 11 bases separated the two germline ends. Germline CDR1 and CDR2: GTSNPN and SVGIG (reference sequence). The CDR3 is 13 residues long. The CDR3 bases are TGTGCCTGGGGGAGCGGGATCAATCAGCCCCAGCATTTT. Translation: CAWGSGINQPQHF.

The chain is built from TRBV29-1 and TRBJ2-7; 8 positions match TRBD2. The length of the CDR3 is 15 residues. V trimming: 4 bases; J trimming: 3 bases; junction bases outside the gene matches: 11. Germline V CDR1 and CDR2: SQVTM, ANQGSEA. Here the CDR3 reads CSVGGLAAAYYEQYF. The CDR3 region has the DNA TGCAGCGTTGGAGGACTAGCAGCCGCCTACTACGAGCAGTACTTC.

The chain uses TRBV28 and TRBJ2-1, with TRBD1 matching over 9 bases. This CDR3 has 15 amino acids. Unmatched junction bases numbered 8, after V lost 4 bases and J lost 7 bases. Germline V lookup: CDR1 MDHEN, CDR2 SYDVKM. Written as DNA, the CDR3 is TGTGCCAGCAGTTCCCCGGGACAGGGTTCGAATGAGCAGTTCTTC. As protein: CASSSPGQGSNEQFF.

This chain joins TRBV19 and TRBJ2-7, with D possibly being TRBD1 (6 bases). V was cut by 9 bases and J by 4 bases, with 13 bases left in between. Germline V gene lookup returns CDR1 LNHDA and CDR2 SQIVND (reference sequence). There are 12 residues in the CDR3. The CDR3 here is CASKGDKYEQYF. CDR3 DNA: TGTGCCAGCAAGGGGGATAAATACGAGCAGTACTTC.

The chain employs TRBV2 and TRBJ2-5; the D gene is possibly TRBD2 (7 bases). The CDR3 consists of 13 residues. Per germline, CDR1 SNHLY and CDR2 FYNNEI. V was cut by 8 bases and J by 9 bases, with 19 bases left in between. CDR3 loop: CASLSWRGGAQYF. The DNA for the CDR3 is TGTGCCAGCCTTTCGTGGAGGGGGGGGGCCCAGTACTTC.